Each of the 28 T cell receptor beta chains below was sequenced from the same sample in a study of blood T cell repertoires in COVID-19. Using immunoSEQ multiplex PCR, the repertoire was profiled, and TCRdb retains in-frame clones only, with some absent. The table records over 200,000 clones, around nine tenths of them present only once. The sequenced material came from PBMCs or T cells enriched from blood (not recorded which). These receptor sequences come from a young man who had recovered from COVID-19.

The V gene is TRBV24-1, the J gene TRBJ1-1; D call uncertain. CDR1 is KGHDR, CDR2 SFDVKD, per germline. CDR3 length: 12 residues. V shed 4 bases and J shed 4 bases, with 6 bases lying between them. This CDR3 is CATSESGTEAFF. CDR3 nucleotides: TGTGCCACCAGTGAGAGTGGCACTGAAGCTTTCTTT.

The chain carries TRBV7-9 and TRBJ2-1; tentatively, D is TRBD1 (5 bases). CDR1 SEHNR and CDR2 FQNEAQ come from the germline V gene (reference sequence). This CDR3 has 15 amino acids. V was trimmed by 5 bases and J by 0 bases, leaving 11 bases between them. CDR3 nucleotide sequence: TGTGCCAGCAGCGCAAGGGGTCGCTCCTACAATGAGCAGTTCTTC. This gives the protein CASSARGRSYNEQFF.

The chain carries TRBV2 and TRBJ2-1; 10 nucleotides align to TRBD2. The CDR3 spans 14 residues. J gave up 7 bases and V 6 bases, and 6 bases lay outside the gene matches. The germline gives CDR1 SNHLY, CDR2 FYNNEI. The CDR3 nucleotides read TGTGCCAGCAGCACGGGACTAGCGTTTAATGAGCAGTTCTTC. This gives the protein CASSTGLAFNEQFF.

The chain joins TRBV6-6 to TRBJ2-6, with 8 bases identical to TRBD1. This CDR3 comprises 16 residues. Germline assignment: CDR1 MNHNY and CDR2 SVGAGI (reference sequence). Unmatched junction bases numbered 10, after V lost 10 bases and J lost 2 bases. Here the CDR3 DNA reads TGTGCCATCCAGGGGCCAGGGGGCGCTGGGGCCAACGTCCTGACTTTC. Protein: CAIQGPGGAGANVLTF.

The chain carries TRBV9 and TRBJ2-7; TRBD2 matches 10 bases. Unmatched junction bases numbered 2, after V lost 2 bases and J lost 0 bases. Germline V gives CDR1 SGDLS, CDR2 YYNGEE. This CDR3 region has 15 residues. The CDR3 region is CASSVSGGASYEQYF. For the CDR3, the DNA is TGTGCCAGCAGCGTGAGCGGGGGGGCCTCCTACGAGCAGTACTTC.

The chain carries TRBV19 and TRBJ1-6; 8 nucleotides align to TRBD1. Trimming at V came to 8 bases and at J to 2 bases, leaving 8 bases not matched to a gene. CDR3 size: 16 residues. Germline V gene lookup returns CDR1 LNHDA and CDR2 SQIVND (reference sequence). CDR3 sequence reads: CASRQGRGPYNSPLHF. The CDR3 bases are TGTGCCAGTCGACAGGGGAGGGGACCCTATAATTCACCCCTCCACTTT.

The chain uses TRBV29-1 and TRBJ1-4; D not certain. The CDR3 totals 13 residues. CDR1 and CDR2 from the germline V gene are SQVTM and ANQGSEA. Trimming cost V 3 bases and J 7 bases, with 12 bases left between them. This chain's CDR3 is CSVESSTGEKLFF. The CDR3 DNA follows: TGCAGCGTTGAGTCATCCACGGGTGAAAAACTGTTTTTT. Using reference TRBV29-1 and TRBJ1-4 for the parts outside the CDR3, the full variable domain is SAVISQKPSRDICQRGTSLTIQCQVDSQVTMMFWYRQQPGQSLTLIATANQGSEATYESGFVIDKFPISRPNLTFSTLTVSNMSPEDSSIYLCSVESSTGEKLFFGSGTQLSVL.

The chain carries TRBV3-1 (or the pseudogene TRBV3-2) and TRBJ2-2, with 11 bases matching TRBD1. V was clipped by 1 base and J by 3 bases; unmatched bases: 10. CDR1 and CDR2 from the germline V gene are LGHDT and YNNKEL (reference sequence). CDR3 size: 19 residues. The CDR3 reads CASSQVGRGTGGYTGELFF. In DNA form, the CDR3 reads TGTGCCAGCAGCCAAGTGGGTAGGGGGACAGGGGGTTACACCGGGGAGCTGTTTTTT.

The V call is TRBV7-2, the J call TRBJ2-5; D might be TRBD1 (7 bases). CDR3 size: 15 residues. Germline V gene sequence: CDR1 SGHTA, CDR2 FQGNSA. V was shortened by 4 bases and J by 2 bases, with 14 bases between the two germline ends. The DNA of the CDR3 is TGTGCCAGCAGCTCTCGACAGGGACTTCAAGAGACCCAGTACTTC. Translated: CASSSRQGLQETQYF.

This clone was picked up one time. V is TRBV7-9 and J is TRBJ2-1, with 8 nucleotides matching TRBD2. Trimming took 7 bases from V and 9 from J; bases not matched to a gene: 11. Germline values: CDR1 SEHNR, CDR2 FQNEAQ (reference sequence). CDR3 size: 14 residues. In nucleotides, the CDR3 is TGTGCCAGCATGAGGACTAGCCTAGTGGGTGAGCAGTTCTTC. It codes for CASMRTSLVGEQFF.

The chain uses TRBV15 and TRBJ1-5; 8 bases line up with TRBD1. CDR3 length: 16 amino acids. Unmatched junction bases numbered 3, after V lost 1 base and J lost 1 base. Germline V gene sequence: CDR1 LNHNV, CDR2 YYDKDF (reference sequence). This CDR3 reads CATSRARDRSNQPQHF. CDR3 nucleotides: TGTGCCACCAGCAGAGCCCGGGACAGGAGCAATCAGCCCCAGCATTTT.

CDR3 in amino acids: CASSSDGTSTNEKLFF. CDR3 DNA: TGTGCCAGCAGCTCCGACGGGACTTCAACTAATGAAAAACTGTTTTTT. The chain combines TRBV11-2 with TRBJ1-4; D is possibly TRBD1 (5 bases). Between the trimmed V and J ends, which lost 4 bases and 0 bases, there was a span of 12 bases. Germline CDR1 is SGHAT and CDR2 is FQNNGV. The CDR3 has 16 residues. Drawing the rest from reference TRBV11-2 and TRBJ1-4, the complete variable domain is EAGVAQSPRYKIIEKRQSVAFWCNPISGHATLYWYQQILGQGPKLLIQFQNNGVVDDSQLPKDRFSAERLKGVDSTLKIQPAKLEDSAVYLCASSSDGTSTNEKLFFGSGTQLSVL.

The gene calls are TRBV3-1 (or the pseudogene TRBV3-2) and TRBJ1-4; TRBD1 matches 10 bases. Germline V lookup: CDR1 LGHDT, CDR2 YNNKEL (reference sequence). V lost 4 bases and J lost 15; bases outside the gene matches: 5. The CDR3 has 12 residues. The CDR3 DNA sequence: TGTGCCAGCAGCCTCGGACAGGGGGTGGTGTTTTTT. Translated, it gives CASSLGQGVVFF.

The rearrangement joins TRBV10-3 to TRBJ1-5; 9 bases fit TRBD1. J gave up 3 bases and V 6 bases, and 9 bases lay outside the gene matches. Looked up from germline, CDR1 is ENHRY and CDR2 is SYGVKD. The CDR3 runs 16 residues. This CDR3 is CAISLQGAPDNQPQHF. The DNA of the CDR3 is TGTGCCATCAGCTTACAGGGGGCGCCTGACAATCAGCCCCAGCATTTT.

The gene calls are TRBV30 and TRBJ1-6, with 11 positions matching TRBD1. The V gene's germline CDR1 is GTSNPN and CDR2 SVGIG (reference sequence). The CDR3 is made up of 15 amino acids. Trimming removed 1 base from V and 10 bases from J; junction bases left unmatched: 6. The CDR3 region has the DNA TGTGCCTGGAGTGCTTCCGGGACAGGGGGGTCACCCCTCCACTTT. Translation gives CAWSASGTGGSPLHF.

V and J are TRBV3-1 (or the pseudogene TRBV3-2) and TRBJ1-5; TRBD1 matches at 10 bases. Germline V lookup: CDR1 LGHDT, CDR2 YNNKEL (reference sequence). The CDR3 consists of 15 residues. V shed 4 bases, J shed 6 bases, and the junction held 6 bases outside the gene matches. The CDR3 nucleotides read TGTGCCAGCAGCCGGGACAGGGGATGGGGTCAGCCCCAGCATTTT. Translated, it gives CASSRDRGWGQPQHF.

This clone was seen a single time. This chain joins TRBV4-1 and TRBJ2-2; possible D gene TRBD2, 5 bases. Trimming shortened V by 4 bases and J by 1 base, and 7 bases separated the two germline ends. The CDR3 is made up of 14 amino acids. Per the germline V gene, CDR1 is MGHRA and CDR2 is YSYEKL. The CDR3 nucleotides read TGCGCCAGCAGCCTGAGCGGGAACACCGGGGAGCTGTTTTTT. Amino acid sequence: CASSLSGNTGELFF.

This clone was counted once. The chain is built from TRBV28 and TRBJ1-2; TRBD1 is a possible D gene (5 bases). V gave up 6 bases and J gave up 2 bases, with 16 bases separating them. The CDR3 totals 15 residues. The germline V gene encodes CDR1 MDHEN and CDR2 SYDVKM. The CDR3 DNA sequence: TGTGCCAGCAGCCCTCCGGGGGGTCGGAACTATGGCTACACCTTC. Its protein is CASSPPGGRNYGYTF.

This clone was recorded once. V and J are TRBV2 and TRBJ1-2; D possibly corresponds to TRBD1 (5 bases). The germline CDR1 and CDR2 sequences are SNHLY and FYNNEI. Trimming pared 4 bases from V and 0 bases from J, leaving 15 bases between. CDR3 length: 16 residues. CDR3 sequence: CASSAEGPPANYGYTF. DNA for the CDR3: TGTGCCAGCAGTGCGGAGGGACCGCCAGCTAACTATGGCTACACCTTC.

As DNA, the CDR3 is TGTGCCAGCAGCTCGGGAGCCCAAGACAATCAGCCCCAGCATTTT. Translation: CASSSGAQDNQPQHF. This chain connects TRBV5-4 to TRBJ1-5; D remains unclear. The CDR3 consists of 15 residues. Germline V CDR1 and CDR2: SGHNT, YYREEE (reference sequence). V was pared by 3 bases and J by 3 bases, with 13 bases between. Drawing the rest from reference TRBV5-4 and TRBJ1-5, the complete variable domain is ETGVTQSPTHLIKTRGQQVTLRCSSQSGHNTVSWYQQALGQGPQFIFQYYREEENGRGNFPPRFSGLQFPNYSSELNVNALELDDSALYLCASSSGAQDNQPQHFGDGTRLSIL.

The rearrangement uses TRBV18 and TRBJ2-7; tentatively, D is TRBD2 (6 bases). Looked up from germline, CDR1 is KGHSH and CDR2 is LQKENI. V lost 4 bases and J lost 3, with 10 bases in between. CDR3 length equals 13 residues. The CDR3 DNA follows: TGTGCCAGCTCACACCGACTAGGCTACGAGCAGTACTTC. This encodes CASSHRLGYEQYF.

The chain recombines TRBV18 with TRBJ1-1; D call uncertain. The germline CDR1 and CDR2 sequences are KGHSH and LQKENI. Trimming took off 6 bases at V and 1 base at J, with 15 bases between the two ends. This CDR3 spans 15 amino acids. Here the CDR3 DNA reads TGTGCCAGCTCGCTCGACTACTCCAAGAACACTGAAGCTTTCTTT. Translation gives CASSLDYSKNTEAFF.

The CDR3 sequence is CASGRDRGETEAFF. CDR3 coding DNA: TGTGCCAGCGGACGGGACAGGGGTGAGACTGAAGCTTTCTTT. This chain uses TRBV6-5 with TRBJ1-1, with 10 positions matching TRBD1. Germline loops: CDR1 MNHEY, CDR2 SVGAGI. CDR3 length: 14 residues. J gave up 5 bases and V 8 bases, and 8 bases lay outside the gene matches.

V and J are TRBV27 and TRBJ2-7, with 9 bases aligning to TRBD2. The CDR3 totals 16 residues. Germline lookup yields CDR1 MNHEY and CDR2 SMNVEV (reference sequence). The V and J ends lost 6 bases and 1 base, in that order; junction bases with no gene match: 10. For the CDR3, the DNA is TGTGCCAGCAGAAAAACTCCGACTAGCGGATCCTACGAGCAGTACTTC. As protein: CASRKTPTSGSYEQYF.

The chain is built from TRBV27 and TRBJ2-1, with 7 bases that match TRBD2. Germline V gene data show CDR1 as MNHEY and CDR2 as SMNVEV (reference sequence). Trimming took 2 bases from V and 6 from J; bases not matched to a gene: 1. This CDR3 has 13 amino acids. CDR3 coding DNA: TGTGCCAGCAGTTTACCGGGGGGCAATGAGCAGTTCTTC. It encodes CASSLPGGNEQFF.

The sample holds one count of this clone. The CDR3 reads CASSPGYSDSPLHF. CDR3 bases: TGTGCCAGCAGCCCCGGTTATTCGGATTCACCCCTCCACTTT. The chain combines TRBV7-2 with TRBJ1-6; D is ambiguous. Germline assignment: CDR1 SGHTA and CDR2 FQGNSA. V was pared by 5 bases and J by 8 bases, with 13 bases between. This CDR3 is 14 amino acids long.

The gene calls are TRBV19 and TRBJ1-2; 7 bases fit TRBD1. Germline V gives CDR1 LNHDA, CDR2 SQIVND (reference sequence). The CDR3 loop spans 13 amino acids. Trimming at V came to 4 bases and at J to 4 bases, leaving 3 bases not matched to a gene. DNA of the CDR3: TGTGCCAGTAGTACGACAGGGAGCTATGGCTACACCTTC. This gives the protein CASSTTGSYGYTF. Full variable domain (missing parts from reference TRBV19 and TRBJ1-2): DGGITQSPKYLFRKEGQNVTLSCEQNLNHDAMYWYRQDPGQGLRLIYYSQIVNDFQKGDIAEGYSVSREKKESFPLTVTSAQKNPTAFYLCASSTTGSYGYTFGSGTRLTVV.

The J gene is TRBJ1-1, the V gene TRBV20-1, with 10 bases identical to TRBD1. There are 14 residues in the CDR3. V dropped 3 bases and J dropped 7; count of bases not matched to a gene: 8. CDR1 and CDR2 from the germline V gene are DFQATT and SNEGSKA (reference sequence). CDR3 nucleotide sequence: TGCAGTGCTAGTCCGGGACAGGGGCTGATTGAAGCTTTCTTT. This encodes CSASPGQGLIEAFF.